Shown below are 6 T cell receptor beta chains from a single sample sequenced in a study of cytomegalovirus exposure and HLA in healthy donors. Primers included in the PCR were 60 Vbeta and 13 Jbeta primers. Profiling relied on immunoSEQ multiplex PCR, and the TCRdb table lists in-frame clones only, not all of them. Of tens of thousands of clones in the sample, 70% to 85% were seen once. Source material: PBMCs. These receptors were taken from a man aged 50 to 59 in good health and CMV-seropositive.

The V and J genes are TRBV9 and TRBJ1-1; 7 nucleotides agree with TRBD1. CDR3 length: 14 residues. The ends lost 3 bases at V and 3 bases at J; junction bases unmatched: 5. Germline V gene data show CDR1 as SGDLS and CDR2 as YYNGEE. The DNA for the CDR3 is TGTGCCAGCAGCGCGGCACAGGGGTACACTGAAGCTTTCTTT. Its translation is CASSAAQGYTEAFF.

This rearrangement joins TRBV9 to TRBJ2-1, with 15 positions matching TRBD2. V was clipped by 4 bases and J by 9 bases; unmatched bases: 11. The germline V gene encodes CDR1 SGDLS and CDR2 YYNGEE. The CDR3 runs to 17 residues. The DNA of the CDR3 is TGTGCCAGCAGCCCTCGGACTAGCGGGAGGGCCACAGGTGAGCAGTTCTTC. This encodes CASSPRTSGRATGEQFF.

This clone occurred once. The chain employs TRBV6-1 and TRBJ1-2, with D perhaps TRBD1 (5 bases). V was trimmed by 8 bases and J by 2 bases, leaving 18 bases between them. The length of the CDR3 is 15 residues. Germline loops: CDR1 MNHNS, CDR2 SASEGT. The CDR3 nucleotides are TGTGCCAGCGCCAAAGGGCAGGGTTTAAACTATGGCTACACCTTC. This encodes CASAKGQGLNYGYTF.

A few counts support this clone. The chain couples TRBV4-2 to TRBJ2-7, with TRBD2 matching over 7 bases. Germline V gives CDR1 LGHNA, CDR2 YNFKEQ. The CDR3 is 15 residues long. The junction had 11 bases not matched to a gene; V was cut back by 3 bases and J by 6 bases. CDR3 in DNA: TGTGCCAGCAGCCAGTCCTTCGGGCGCGGGGGCGAGCAGTACTTC. It yields the protein CASSQSFGRGGEQYF.

This chain uses TRBV19 with TRBJ2-7; TRBD2 agrees at 10 bases. V was pared by 4 bases and J by 7 bases, with 4 bases of the junction left unmatched. CDR1 is LNHDA, CDR2 SQIVND, per germline (reference sequence). This CDR3 region has 13 residues. The DNA for the CDR3 is TGTGCCAGTAGTACCTGGACTAGCGGTGAGCAGTACTTC. Translating gives CASSTWTSGEQYF.

The rearrangement joins TRBV10-1 to TRBJ2-6; TRBD2 might be the D (6 bases). With 6 bases removed from V and 1 base from J, the gap between germline ends came to 10 bases. The CDR3 loop spans 15 amino acids. Germline V gene sequence: CDR1 WNHNN, CDR2 SYGVQD (reference sequence). CDR3 residues: CASSGGVSGANVLTF. CDR3 bases: TGCGCCAGCAGCGGAGGGGTGTCTGGGGCCAACGTCCTGACTTTC.